Below, 15 T cell receptor beta chains from the same sample are listed, as sequenced in a study of graft-versus-host responses after intestinal transplantation. Tissue processing of the graft released intraepithelial and lamina propria lymphocytes from it. Here immunoSEQ multiplex PCR was the method, and the copy in TCRdb shows in-frame clones only, minus some. The table has more than 13,000 clones, around 70% seen once. The specimen comprised ileum tissue, sampled around 720 days after intestinal transplantation. These receptors were obtained from a human patient who received an intestinal transplant, so some T cells may come from the graft donor.

This sequence joins TRBV6-1 and TRBJ1-2; D remains unclear. The V end was cut by 5 bases, the J end by 4 bases, with 8 bases between. CDR3 size: 12 residues. The V gene's germline CDR1 is MNHNS and CDR2 SASEGT. CDR3 amino acids: CASSPSRYGYTF. CDR3 sequence (DNA): TGTGCCAGCAGTCCCTCCCGCTATGGCTACACCTTC.

This chain uses TRBV18 with TRBJ2-7; a possible D gene is TRBD2 (5 bases). Trimming pared 3 bases from V and 3 bases from J, leaving 6 bases between. CDR1 KGHSH and CDR2 LQKENI come from the germline V gene. CDR3 length: 12 amino acids. The CDR3 DNA follows: TGTGCCAGCTCACCTGGACTCTACGAGCAGTACTTC. This codes for CASSPGLYEQYF.

The chain is built from TRBV5-6 and TRBJ1-1, with 9 positions matching TRBD1. V shed 4 bases, J shed 1 base, and the junction held 8 bases outside the gene matches. Germline loops: CDR1 SGHDT, CDR2 YYEEEE. This CDR3 contains 16 residues. The CDR3 region is CASSRSGQGTNTEAFF. The CDR3 DNA sequence: TGTGCCAGCAGCCGCAGTGGACAGGGGACGAACACTGAAGCTTTCTTT.

The CDR3 spells CASSLFPSGDYEQYF. In DNA form, the CDR3 reads TGTGCCAGCAGTTTGTTCCCTAGCGGTGACTACGAGCAGTACTTC. The rearrangement uses TRBV28 and TRBJ2-7, with TRBD2 identical over 7 bases. CDR3 length: 15 amino acids. With V trimmed by 3 bases and J by 3 bases, 8 bases remained unmatched. Per the germline V gene, CDR1 is MDHEN and CDR2 is SYDVKM.

The chain employs TRBV4-1 and TRBJ1-2; 7 nucleotides line up with TRBD1. This CDR3 contains 20 residues. J gave up 2 bases and V 0 bases, and 18 bases lay outside the gene matches. Per germline, CDR1 MGHRA and CDR2 YSYEKL. The DNA of the CDR3 is TGCGCCAGCAGCCAAGATCCCTTACTACGCCGGGACAGATTCAACTATGGCTACACCTTC. It specifies CASSQDPLLRRDRFNYGYTF.

The V gene is TRBV5-5, the J gene TRBJ1-3; D is possibly TRBD1 (6 bases). CDR3 length: 16 amino acids. With 4 bases removed from V and 0 bases from J, the gap between germline ends came to 14 bases. Germline V lookup: CDR1 SGHKS, CDR2 YYEKEE (reference sequence). The CDR3 loop is CASSPTRQVSGNTIYF. DNA for the CDR3: TGTGCCAGCAGCCCCACCCGACAGGTCTCTGGAAACACCATATATTTT.

By share of the sample, this clone is large. Other DNA sequences in the sample encode the same CDR3. The gene calls are TRBV7-6 and TRBJ2-7; D gene uncertain. Germline V gene lookup returns CDR1 SGHVS and CDR2 FNYEAQ. The CDR3 contains 14 residues. Trimming removed 5 bases from V and 0 bases from J, with 11 bases in between. CDR3: CASSTGPTSYEQYF. CDR3 coding DNA: TGTGCCAGCAGCACCGGACCGACCTCCTACGAGCAGTACTTC. Complete variable domain (other parts from reference TRBV7-6 and TRBJ2-7): GAGVSQSPRYKVTKRGQDVALRCDPISGHVSLYWYRQALGQGPEFLTYFNYEAQQDKSGLPNDRFSAERPEGSISTLTIQRTEQRDSAMYRCASSTGPTSYEQYFGPGTRLTVT.

Only a few counts were recorded for this clone. The rearrangement uses TRBV28 and TRBJ2-1, with D perhaps TRBD1 (6 bases). Germline CDR1 and CDR2: MDHEN and SYDVKM. The V and J ends lost 5 bases and 9 bases respectively, with 14 bases between them. This CDR3 contains 13 residues. The CDR3 protein is CASSGNRVREQFF. The CDR3 DNA is TGTGCCAGCAGTGGGAACAGGGTGCGTGAGCAGTTCTTC.

The V gene is TRBV7-9, the J gene TRBJ2-1; 10 nucleotides match TRBD1. Germline V gene data show CDR1 as SEHNR and CDR2 as FQNEAQ (reference sequence). Trimming took 4 bases from V and 8 from J; bases not matched to a gene: 5. CDR3 length equals 14 residues. The CDR3 here is CASSSQTGGDEQFF. CDR3 in DNA: TGTGCCAGCAGCTCCCAGACAGGGGGCGATGAGCAGTTCTTC.

The chain combines TRBV5-1 with TRBJ1-1; D call uncertain. CDR1 and CDR2 (germline): SGHRS, YFSETQ. CDR3 length equals 14 residues. Trimming removed 0 bases at V and 4 bases at J, with 10 bases between. The CDR3, as DNA: TGCGCCAGCAGCTTGGACCCGCAAGGCACTGAAGCTTTCTTT. Translated: CASSLDPQGTEAFF.

The chain links TRBV18 to TRBJ2-1; D gene uncertain. Trimming shortened V by 0 bases and J by 5 bases, and 5 bases separated the two germline ends. Germline V gene lookup returns CDR1 KGHSH and CDR2 LQKENI. The CDR3 has 13 residues. The CDR3 DNA reads TGTGCCAGCTCACCACCGGTTCACAATGAGCAGTTCTTC. As protein: CASSPPVHNEQFF.

This clone was detected only a few times. The V gene is TRBV4-3, the J gene TRBJ2-7; tentatively, D is TRBD1 (5 bases). The CDR3 sequence is 13 residues long. V shed 4 bases and J shed 6 bases, with 13 bases lying between them. Germline V gene lookup returns CDR1 LGHNA and CDR2 YSLEER. The CDR3 here is CASSPGPGREQYF. DNA of the CDR3: TGCGCCAGCAGCCCCGGGCCAGGGCGCGAGCAGTACTTC.

The rearrangement uses TRBV5-5 and TRBJ1-6; no firm D call. This CDR3 region has 14 residues. Germline CDR1 and CDR2: SGHKS and YYEKEE (reference sequence). V lost 4 bases, J lost 10 bases, and 15 bases lay in between. The CDR3 spells CASSSGPDESPLHF. For the CDR3, the DNA is TGTGCCAGCAGCAGCGGGCCCGACGAATCACCCCTCCACTTT.

The chain recombines TRBV23-1 with TRBJ1-4, with TRBD1 as a possible D gene (5 bases). TRBV23-1 is an ORF; its function is uncertain. V lost 9 bases and J 5 bases, leaving 16 bases between the germline ends. CDR3 length: 14 amino acids. The CDR3 reads CASPRPDRNEKLFF. The CDR3 nucleotides read TGCGCCAGTCCGCGTCCCGACAGAAATGAAAAACTGTTTTTT.

CDR3 DNA: TGTGCCAGCAGCTTTTTGGGGACAGGGATGGAGACCCAGTACTTC. The encoded protein is CASSFLGTGMETQYF. The chain recombines TRBV7-2 with TRBJ2-5; the match to TRBD1 covers 9 bases. In germline, CDR1 is SGHTA, CDR2 FQGNSA. V lost 3 bases to trimming and J lost 5 bases; unmatched junction nucleotides: 7. CDR3 size: 15 residues.